These 5 T cell receptor beta chains were sequenced from one sample in a study of T cells in Graves' hyperthyroidism and ophthalmopathy. The investigators amplified TCR beta CDR3 regions from RNA transcripts. HTBI primers drove first-round RT-PCR of the TCR CDR3. A single record per CDR3 protein comes from TCRdb applying MiXCR to the multiplex PCR reads. The data hold approximately 620,000 distinct CDR3 sequences, with approximately 15% observed a single time. Sequenced sample: blood. Source of these receptors: a woman in her twenties or thirties with Graves' hyperthyroidism that later progressed to Graves' ophthalmopathy.

This clonotype was seen many times. The rearrangement joins TRBV3-1 to TRBJ1-1; 10 bases map to TRBD1. This CDR3 spans 14 amino acids. The J segment lost 6 bases and the V segment lost 4 bases, leaving 5 bases of the junction unmatched. Per the germline V gene, CDR1 is LGHDT and CDR2 is YNNKEL (reference sequence). The DNA of the CDR3 is TGTGCCAGCAGCCGAGGACAGGGGGGGGCTGAAGCTTTCTTT. Its translation is CASSRGQGGAEAFF.

This clonotype was observed a few times. V gene TRBV14 combines with J gene TRBJ1-5, with D possibly matching TRBD1 (5 bases). The CDR3 consists of 15 residues. CDR1 and CDR2 from the germline V gene are SGHDN and FVKESK. V was shortened by 2 bases and J by 6 bases, with 14 bases between the two germline ends. In DNA, the CDR3 is TGTGCCAGCAGCCAATCGGGACCGGGGGGTCAGCCCCAGCATTTT. Amino acids: CASSQSGPGGQPQHF. Combining the CDR3 with reference TRBV14 and TRBJ1-5 gives the whole variable domain EAGVTQFPSHSVIEKGQTVTLRCDPISGHDNLYWYRRVMGKEIKFLLHFVKESKQDESGMPNNRFLAERTGGTYSTLKVQPAELEDSGVYFCASSQSGPGGQPQHFGDGTRLSIL.

There are many counts of this clonotype. This chain links TRBV10-2 with TRBJ1-1; D unresolved. This CDR3 is built from 14 residues. The V gene's germline CDR1 is WSHSY and CDR2 SAAADI. Trimming stripped 3 bases from V and 0 bases from J, with 8 bases between. CDR3 sequence: CASSEYILNTEAFF. CDR3 in DNA: TGCGCCAGCAGTGAATACATATTGAACACTGAAGCTTTCTTT.

This clonotype was counted many times. V is TRBV5-6 and J is TRBJ1-2; D might be TRBD1 (6 bases). Germline assignment: CDR1 SGHDT and CDR2 YYEEEE. Deletions cut 4 bases from V and 2 bases from J, with 9 bases between. The CDR3 covers 13 residues. This CDR3 is CASSRGHNYGYTF. CDR3 DNA: TGTGCCAGCAGCCGGGGACACAACTATGGCTACACCTTC.

This clonotype was recorded at least ten times. The J gene is TRBJ2-1, the V gene TRBV7-9, with 8 bases aligning to TRBD2. Trimming removed 2 bases from V and 8 bases from J; junction bases left unmatched: 2. Germline V gene data show CDR1 as SEHNR and CDR2 as FQNEAQ (reference sequence). CDR3 size: 13 residues. CDR3 region: CASSLPGGDEQFF. Written as DNA, the CDR3 is TGTGCCAGCAGCTTACCGGGGGGGGATGAGCAGTTCTTC.